The 3 T cell receptor beta chains below come from one sample, sequenced in a study of blood T cell repertoires in COVID-19. Assay: immunoSEQ multiplex PCR; the TCRdb copy retains only in-frame clones and omits some. The sample has approximately 220,000 clones, around 90% seen once. Material for sequencing was PBMCs or T cells enriched from blood (not recorded which). The receptors originated from a man aged 25-45 years who had been exposed to COVID-19.

The rearrangement joins TRBV10-3 to TRBJ2-7; 9 bases agree with TRBD1. CDR3 length: 17 amino acids. J was trimmed by 4 bases and V by 0 bases; bases with no gene match: 10. In germline, CDR1 is ENHRY, CDR2 SYGVKD. The CDR3 loop is CAISESLRGQGRYEQYF. Here the CDR3 DNA reads TGTGCCATCAGTGAGTCCCTACGGGGACAGGGACGTTACGAGCAGTACTTC.

CDR3 sequence reads: CASSPLGQGKNIQYF. DNA for the CDR3: TGTGCCAGCAGTCCCCTGGGACAGGGTAAAAACATTCAGTACTTC. The chain employs TRBV2 and TRBJ2-4; 9 nucleotides agree with TRBD1. This CDR3 is 15 amino acids long. CDR1 and CDR2 from the germline V gene are SNHLY and FYNNEI. V was pared by 5 bases and J by 4 bases, with 6 bases of the junction left unmatched.

This clone was counted only a few times. The gene calls are TRBV6-5 and TRBJ2-7; D is undetermined. V shed 8 bases and J shed 4 bases, with 12 bases lying between them. Germline CDR1 is MNHEY and CDR2 is SVGAGI. CDR3 size: 12 residues. The CDR3 sequence: CASHQLGYEQYF. The CDR3 DNA sequence: TGTGCCAGCCACCAGCTCGGGTACGAGCAGTACTTC.